A selection of T cell receptor beta chains follows, all from one sample in a study of memory B cells and T cells in multiple sclerosis. No cognate antigen is known for these TCRs. Produced via immunoSEQ multiplex PCR; TCRdb's table is partial and in-frame only. The sample lists some 48,000 clones, almost 85% occurring once. Sequencing used PBMCs from blood kept in culture. These receptors all come from a human donor with multiple sclerosis. CDR3s include the opening cysteine and the closing phenylalanine or tryptophan. D genes are given only for firm matches. Clone size, where shown, is once, few, many, or a class for clones that have expanded.

clone_size	d_call	v_call	cdr3_length	j_call	cdr3_aa	cdr3_nt
NA	NA	TRBV7-3	17	TRBJ2-2	CASSQGDRTFNTGELFF	TGTGCCAGCAGCCAGGGAGATAGGACATTTAACACCGGGGAGCTGTTTTTT
NA	TRBD1	TRBV10-2	15	TRBJ1-1	CASSFGTGEITEAFF	TGCGCCAGCAGCTTCGGGACAGGGGAAATCACTGAAGCTTTCTTT
NA	NA	TRBV7-6	14	TRBJ2-5	CASSLGGSQETQYF	TGTGCCAGCAGCTTAGGGGGCAGTCAAGAGACCCAGTACTTC
NA	NA	TRBV7-6	14	TRBJ1-1	CASSPRGGNTEAFF	TGTGCCAGCAGCCCCCGAGGGGGGAACACTGAAGCTTTCTTT
NA	TRBD1	TRBV7-9	17	TRBJ1-3	CASSLSGGTNSGNTIYF	TGTGCCAGCAGCTTATCAGGGGGCACCAATTCTGGAAACACCATATATTTT
NA	NA	TRBV7-9	15	TRBJ1-6	CASSLDLTANSPLHF	TGTGCCAGCAGCTTAGATTTAACAGCCAATTCACCCCTCCACTTT
NA	TRBD1	TRBV7-9	16	TRBJ1-6	CASSLGQGTHNSPLHF	TGTGCCAGCAGCCTGGGACAGGGAACACATAATTCACCCCTCCACTTT
NA	NA	TRBV7-2	15	TRBJ2-2	CASSRRGTNTGELFF	TGTGCCAGCAGCAGGAGGGGGACAAACACCGGGGAGCTGTTTTTT
NA	TRBD2	TRBV4-2	15	TRBJ2-3	CASSQRGESTDTQYF	TGTGCCAGCAGCCAGCGGGGGGAGAGCACAGATACGCAGTATTTT
NA	NA	TRBV5-1	14	TRBJ1-4	CASSFGTTDEKLFF	TGCGCCAGCAGCTTTGGAACTACGGATGAAAAACTGTTTTTT
NA	TRBD1	TRBV5-1	17	TRBJ1-1	CASSPRTGDIMNTEAFF	TGCGCCAGCAGCCCAAGGACAGGGGACATCATGAACACTGAAGCTTTCTTT
NA	TRBD1	TRBV19	15	TRBJ1-2	CASSTDGQGTYGYTF	TGTGCCAGTAGTACCGACGGACAGGGAACCTATGGCTACACCTTC
NA	NA	TRBV5-6	16	TRBJ2-6	CASSSLTRSGANVLTF	TGTGCCAGCAGCTCTCTTACTAGGTCTGGGGCCAACGTCCTGACTTTC
NA	NA	TRBV27	14	TRBJ2-7	CASSSRRDSYEQYF	TGTGCCAGCAGTTCGCGCCGGGACTCCTACGAGCAGTACTTC
NA	TRBD1	TRBV19	13	TRBJ2-5	CASSRDRLETQYF	TGTGCCAGTAGTAGGGACAGGTTAGAGACCCAGTACTTC
NA	NA	TRBV9	15	TRBJ1-1	CASSTVGGAHTEAFF	TGTGCCAGCAGCACCGTAGGGGGAGCGCACACTGAAGCTTTCTTT
once	NA	TRBV20-1	11	TRBJ2-3	CSARRGNTQYF	TGCAGTGCTAGACGGGGAAATACGCAGTATTTT
NA	NA	TRBV4-2	11	TRBJ1-1	CASSQNTEAFF	TGTGCCAGCAGCCAGAACACTGAAGCTTTCTTT
once	NA	TRBV5-1	13	TRBJ1-2	CASSPMGGDGYTF	TGCGCCAGCAGCCCCATGGGGGGGGATGGCTACACCTTC
NA	TRBD2	TRBV7-2	16	TRBJ2-2	CASRQSSGAVTGELFF	TGTGCCAGCAGACAGTCTAGCGGGGCGGTGACCGGGGAGCTGTTTTTT
NA	NA	TRBV15	15	TRBJ2-7	CATSRERYRGGEQYF	TGTGCCACCAGCAGAGAACGATACAGGGGAGGGGAGCAGTACTTC
NA	TRBD1	TRBV19	14	TRBJ1-2	CASSIRDSFYGYTF	TGTGCCAGTAGTATACGGGACAGCTTCTATGGCTACACCTTC
NA	NA	TRBV5-1	15	TRBJ1-6	CASSSTGRSDSPLHF	TGCGCCAGCAGCTCCACCGGACGGAGTGATTCACCCCTCCACTTT
NA	NA	TRBV2	16	TRBJ2-3	CASSPALGTRADTQYF	TGTGCCAGCAGCCCCGCTTTGGGGACGAGAGCAGATACGCAGTATTTT
few	NA	TRBV27	14	TRBJ2-7	CASRSILTEYEQYF	TGTGCCAGCCGTTCCATCCTAACAGAATACGAGCAGTACTTC
NA	TRBD1	TRBV18	17	TRBJ1-5	CASSPPGSAGGHQPQHF	TGTGCCAGCTCACCACCGGGCTCGGCAGGGGGACATCAGCCCCAGCATTTT
NA	NA	TRBV6-1	14	TRBJ1-2	CASSVGTSLDGYTF	TGTGCCAGCAGTGTTGGGACTTCCTTAGATGGCTACACCTTC
NA	NA	TRBV2	16	TRBJ2-2	CASSERWKLDTGELFF	TGTGCCAGCAGTGAAAGGTGGAAGCTGGACACCGGGGAGCTGTTTTTT
NA	TRBD1	TRBV5-1	17	TRBJ2-3	CASSPKGTVFSTDTQYF	TGCGCCAGCAGCCCTAAGGGGACAGTCTTTAGCACAGATACGCAGTATTTT